The rows below give T cell receptor beta chains drawn from one sample of a study of CD8+ T cells in alopecia areata. Clones were read by immunoSEQ multiplex PCR, and TCRdb kept only the in-frame ones, dropping some. This table has about 200,000 clones, 35% to 45% appearing once. The sequences come from CD4+ T cells sorted from blood, collected at approximately week 34, from a patient treated with tofacitinib. These receptor sequences come from a human donor with alopecia areata. Both conserved end residues are part of each CDR3. Fields, in order: clone size, V gene, J gene, D gene, CDR3 protein, CDR3 DNA. The D gene is left open where the match is weak. Some rows mark clone size as missing; the rest say once, few, many or name a class of expanded clone.

clone size: -
V gene: TRBV5-6
J gene: TRBJ2-4
D gene: TRBD1
CDR3 protein: CASSGQGTKNIQYF
CDR3 DNA: TGTGCCAGCAGCGGACAGGGAACCAAAAACATTCAGTACTTC

clone size: few
V gene: TRBV7-6
J gene: TRBJ1-1
D gene: -
CDR3 protein: CASSLVAGNTEAFF
CDR3 DNA: TGTGCCAGCAGCTTAGTTGCGGGTAACACTGAAGCTTTCTTT

clone size: many
V gene: TRBV11-2
J gene: TRBJ2-1
D gene: TRBD1
CDR3 protein: CASSLAIPGTGGRNEQFF
CDR3 DNA: TGTGCCAGCAGCTTAGCTATTCCCGGGACAGGGGGTAGAAATGAGCAGTTCTTC

clone size: few
V gene: TRBV6-1
J gene: TRBJ1-1
D gene: TRBD1
CDR3 protein: CASKSGQGRNTEAFF
CDR3 DNA: TGTGCCAGCAAATCGGGACAGGGGAGGAACACTGAAGCTTTCTTT

clone size: -
V gene: TRBV5-1
J gene: TRBJ2-1
D gene: -
CDR3 protein: CASSLRSGASYNEQFF
CDR3 DNA: TGCGCCAGCAGCTTGAGATCGGGAGCCTCCTACAATGAGCAGTTCTTC

clone size: few
V gene: TRBV7-9
J gene: TRBJ1-1
D gene: TRBD1
CDR3 protein: CASSLGQPNTEAFF
CDR3 DNA: TGTGCCAGCAGCTTGGGACAGCCGAACACTGAAGCTTTCTTT

clone size: -
V gene: TRBV11-2
J gene: TRBJ2-4
D gene: -
CDR3 protein: CASSLESLGLQYF
CDR3 DNA: TGTGCCAGCAGCTTAGAGTCGTTAGGGCTTCAGTACTTC

clone size: few
V gene: TRBV7-9
J gene: TRBJ2-7
D gene: -
CDR3 protein: CASSLQQGLYEQYF
CDR3 DNA: TGTGCCAGCAGTCTACAACAGGGCCTTTACGAGCAGTACTTC

clone size: -
V gene: TRBV9
J gene: TRBJ2-5
D gene: -
CDR3 protein: CASSVATGGETQYF
CDR3 DNA: TGTGCCAGCAGCGTAGCTACAGGAGGGGAGACCCAGTACTTC

clone size: -
V gene: TRBV2
J gene: TRBJ1-1
D gene: -
CDR3 protein: CASSESGQNTEAFF
CDR3 DNA: TGTGCCAGCAGTGAAAGTGGGCAGAACACTGAAGCTTTCTTT

clone size: -
V gene: TRBV6-6
J gene: TRBJ2-2
D gene: TRBD2
CDR3 protein: CASRAGGQDTGELFF
CDR3 DNA: TGTGCCAGCAGAGCGGGGGGGCAGGACACCGGGGAGCTGTTTTTT

clone size: -
V gene: TRBV7-2
J gene: TRBJ1-6
D gene: -
CDR3 protein: CASSLVNSGNSPLHF
CDR3 DNA: TGTGCCAGCAGCTTAGTAAATTCGGGTAATTCACCCCTCCACTTT

clone size: few
V gene: TRBV6-1
J gene: TRBJ1-4
D gene: -
CDR3 protein: CASSRREKLFF
CDR3 DNA: TGTGCCAGCAGTCGTCGTGAAAAACTGTTTTTT

clone size: -
V gene: TRBV9
J gene: TRBJ2-7
D gene: TRBD1
CDR3 protein: CASSVAGDSPYEQYF
CDR3 DNA: TGTGCCAGCAGCGTAGCCGGGGACAGCCCCTACGAGCAGTACTTC

clone size: -
V gene: TRBV13
J gene: TRBJ1-5
D gene: -
CDR3 protein: CASSLGGSQPQHF
CDR3 DNA: TGTGCCAGCAGCTTAGGGGGAAGTCAGCCCCAGCATTTT

clone size: -
V gene: TRBV6-1
J gene: TRBJ2-5
D gene: -
CDR3 protein: CASRLNLLQETQYF
CDR3 DNA: TGTGCCAGCCGCCTTAACTTGTTGCAAGAGACCCAGTACTTC

clone size: -
V gene: TRBV19
J gene: TRBJ1-5
D gene: -
CDR3 protein: CASTQLGQGQPQHF
CDR3 DNA: TGTGCCAGTACTCAACTGGGGCAGGGACAGCCCCAGCATTTT

clone size: -
V gene: TRBV2
J gene: TRBJ1-4
D gene: -
CDR3 protein: CASSVGGSKVEKLFF
CDR3 DNA: TGTGCCAGCAGTGTTGGTGGCTCAAAGGTTGAAAAACTGTTTTTT

clone size: -
V gene: TRBV5-1
J gene: TRBJ2-5
D gene: -
CDR3 protein: CASSLAPFQETQYF
CDR3 DNA: TGCGCCAGCAGCTTGGCGCCTTTCCAAGAGACCCAGTACTTC

clone size: -
V gene: TRBV2
J gene: TRBJ2-1
D gene: -
CDR3 protein: CASTPGGLAYNEQFF
CDR3 DNA: TGTGCCAGCACCCCTGGAGGTTTGGCCTACAATGAGCAGTTCTTC

clone size: few
V gene: TRBV5-1
J gene: TRBJ2-1
D gene: -
CDR3 protein: CASSLDEDEQFF
CDR3 DNA: TGCGCCAGCAGCTTGGACGAGGATGAGCAGTTCTTC

clone size: -
V gene: TRBV5-4
J gene: TRBJ2-7
D gene: -
CDR3 protein: CASSLNALSYEQYF
CDR3 DNA: TGTGCCAGCAGCCTTAATGCACTCTCCTACGAGCAGTACTTC

clone size: few
V gene: TRBV29-1
J gene: TRBJ2-1
D gene: -
CDR3 protein: CSVRASSYNEQFF
CDR3 DNA: TGCAGCGTTCGGGCCAGCTCCTACAATGAGCAGTTCTTC

clone size: -
V gene: TRBV2
J gene: TRBJ1-5
D gene: TRBD1
CDR3 protein: CASSERTGDPYYNQPQHF
CDR3 DNA: TGTGCCAGCAGTGAAAGGACAGGGGATCCCTACTACAATCAGCCCCAGCATTTT

clone size: once
V gene: TRBV9
J gene: TRBJ2-3
D gene: -
CDR3 protein: CASSESVALGDTQYF
CDR3 DNA: TGTGCCAGCAGCGAGAGCGTCGCGCTTGGAGATACGCAGTATTTT

clone size: many
V gene: TRBV15
J gene: TRBJ2-7
D gene: -
CDR3 protein: CATSRFGPDNYEQYF
CDR3 DNA: TGTGCCACCAGCAGATTTGGACCCGATAACTACGAGCAGTACTTC

clone size: -
V gene: TRBV9
J gene: TRBJ2-7
D gene: -
CDR3 protein: CASSSRTGSSYEQYF
CDR3 DNA: TGTGCCAGCAGCTCCCGGACGGGTAGCTCCTACGAGCAGTACTTC

clone size: -
V gene: TRBV11-2
J gene: TRBJ2-3
D gene: -
CDR3 protein: CASSLDDFSTDTQYF
CDR3 DNA: TGTGCCAGCAGCTTAGACGACTTCAGCACAGATACGCAGTATTTT

clone size: -
V gene: TRBV30
J gene: TRBJ2-3
D gene: -
CDR3 protein: CAWSSMGDTQYF
CDR3 DNA: TGTGCCTGGAGTTCCATGGGGGATACGCAGTATTTT